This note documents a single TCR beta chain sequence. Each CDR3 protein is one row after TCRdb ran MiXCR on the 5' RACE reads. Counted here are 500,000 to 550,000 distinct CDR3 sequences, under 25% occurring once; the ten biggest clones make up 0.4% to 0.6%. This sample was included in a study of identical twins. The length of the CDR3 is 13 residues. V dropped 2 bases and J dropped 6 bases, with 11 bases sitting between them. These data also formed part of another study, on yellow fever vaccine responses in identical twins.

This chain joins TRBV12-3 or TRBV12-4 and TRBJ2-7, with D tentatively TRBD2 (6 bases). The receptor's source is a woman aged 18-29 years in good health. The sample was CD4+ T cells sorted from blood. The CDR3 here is CASSLYGGCEQYF. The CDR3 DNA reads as TGTGCCAGCAGTTTATATGGGGGGTGCGAGCAGTACTTC.